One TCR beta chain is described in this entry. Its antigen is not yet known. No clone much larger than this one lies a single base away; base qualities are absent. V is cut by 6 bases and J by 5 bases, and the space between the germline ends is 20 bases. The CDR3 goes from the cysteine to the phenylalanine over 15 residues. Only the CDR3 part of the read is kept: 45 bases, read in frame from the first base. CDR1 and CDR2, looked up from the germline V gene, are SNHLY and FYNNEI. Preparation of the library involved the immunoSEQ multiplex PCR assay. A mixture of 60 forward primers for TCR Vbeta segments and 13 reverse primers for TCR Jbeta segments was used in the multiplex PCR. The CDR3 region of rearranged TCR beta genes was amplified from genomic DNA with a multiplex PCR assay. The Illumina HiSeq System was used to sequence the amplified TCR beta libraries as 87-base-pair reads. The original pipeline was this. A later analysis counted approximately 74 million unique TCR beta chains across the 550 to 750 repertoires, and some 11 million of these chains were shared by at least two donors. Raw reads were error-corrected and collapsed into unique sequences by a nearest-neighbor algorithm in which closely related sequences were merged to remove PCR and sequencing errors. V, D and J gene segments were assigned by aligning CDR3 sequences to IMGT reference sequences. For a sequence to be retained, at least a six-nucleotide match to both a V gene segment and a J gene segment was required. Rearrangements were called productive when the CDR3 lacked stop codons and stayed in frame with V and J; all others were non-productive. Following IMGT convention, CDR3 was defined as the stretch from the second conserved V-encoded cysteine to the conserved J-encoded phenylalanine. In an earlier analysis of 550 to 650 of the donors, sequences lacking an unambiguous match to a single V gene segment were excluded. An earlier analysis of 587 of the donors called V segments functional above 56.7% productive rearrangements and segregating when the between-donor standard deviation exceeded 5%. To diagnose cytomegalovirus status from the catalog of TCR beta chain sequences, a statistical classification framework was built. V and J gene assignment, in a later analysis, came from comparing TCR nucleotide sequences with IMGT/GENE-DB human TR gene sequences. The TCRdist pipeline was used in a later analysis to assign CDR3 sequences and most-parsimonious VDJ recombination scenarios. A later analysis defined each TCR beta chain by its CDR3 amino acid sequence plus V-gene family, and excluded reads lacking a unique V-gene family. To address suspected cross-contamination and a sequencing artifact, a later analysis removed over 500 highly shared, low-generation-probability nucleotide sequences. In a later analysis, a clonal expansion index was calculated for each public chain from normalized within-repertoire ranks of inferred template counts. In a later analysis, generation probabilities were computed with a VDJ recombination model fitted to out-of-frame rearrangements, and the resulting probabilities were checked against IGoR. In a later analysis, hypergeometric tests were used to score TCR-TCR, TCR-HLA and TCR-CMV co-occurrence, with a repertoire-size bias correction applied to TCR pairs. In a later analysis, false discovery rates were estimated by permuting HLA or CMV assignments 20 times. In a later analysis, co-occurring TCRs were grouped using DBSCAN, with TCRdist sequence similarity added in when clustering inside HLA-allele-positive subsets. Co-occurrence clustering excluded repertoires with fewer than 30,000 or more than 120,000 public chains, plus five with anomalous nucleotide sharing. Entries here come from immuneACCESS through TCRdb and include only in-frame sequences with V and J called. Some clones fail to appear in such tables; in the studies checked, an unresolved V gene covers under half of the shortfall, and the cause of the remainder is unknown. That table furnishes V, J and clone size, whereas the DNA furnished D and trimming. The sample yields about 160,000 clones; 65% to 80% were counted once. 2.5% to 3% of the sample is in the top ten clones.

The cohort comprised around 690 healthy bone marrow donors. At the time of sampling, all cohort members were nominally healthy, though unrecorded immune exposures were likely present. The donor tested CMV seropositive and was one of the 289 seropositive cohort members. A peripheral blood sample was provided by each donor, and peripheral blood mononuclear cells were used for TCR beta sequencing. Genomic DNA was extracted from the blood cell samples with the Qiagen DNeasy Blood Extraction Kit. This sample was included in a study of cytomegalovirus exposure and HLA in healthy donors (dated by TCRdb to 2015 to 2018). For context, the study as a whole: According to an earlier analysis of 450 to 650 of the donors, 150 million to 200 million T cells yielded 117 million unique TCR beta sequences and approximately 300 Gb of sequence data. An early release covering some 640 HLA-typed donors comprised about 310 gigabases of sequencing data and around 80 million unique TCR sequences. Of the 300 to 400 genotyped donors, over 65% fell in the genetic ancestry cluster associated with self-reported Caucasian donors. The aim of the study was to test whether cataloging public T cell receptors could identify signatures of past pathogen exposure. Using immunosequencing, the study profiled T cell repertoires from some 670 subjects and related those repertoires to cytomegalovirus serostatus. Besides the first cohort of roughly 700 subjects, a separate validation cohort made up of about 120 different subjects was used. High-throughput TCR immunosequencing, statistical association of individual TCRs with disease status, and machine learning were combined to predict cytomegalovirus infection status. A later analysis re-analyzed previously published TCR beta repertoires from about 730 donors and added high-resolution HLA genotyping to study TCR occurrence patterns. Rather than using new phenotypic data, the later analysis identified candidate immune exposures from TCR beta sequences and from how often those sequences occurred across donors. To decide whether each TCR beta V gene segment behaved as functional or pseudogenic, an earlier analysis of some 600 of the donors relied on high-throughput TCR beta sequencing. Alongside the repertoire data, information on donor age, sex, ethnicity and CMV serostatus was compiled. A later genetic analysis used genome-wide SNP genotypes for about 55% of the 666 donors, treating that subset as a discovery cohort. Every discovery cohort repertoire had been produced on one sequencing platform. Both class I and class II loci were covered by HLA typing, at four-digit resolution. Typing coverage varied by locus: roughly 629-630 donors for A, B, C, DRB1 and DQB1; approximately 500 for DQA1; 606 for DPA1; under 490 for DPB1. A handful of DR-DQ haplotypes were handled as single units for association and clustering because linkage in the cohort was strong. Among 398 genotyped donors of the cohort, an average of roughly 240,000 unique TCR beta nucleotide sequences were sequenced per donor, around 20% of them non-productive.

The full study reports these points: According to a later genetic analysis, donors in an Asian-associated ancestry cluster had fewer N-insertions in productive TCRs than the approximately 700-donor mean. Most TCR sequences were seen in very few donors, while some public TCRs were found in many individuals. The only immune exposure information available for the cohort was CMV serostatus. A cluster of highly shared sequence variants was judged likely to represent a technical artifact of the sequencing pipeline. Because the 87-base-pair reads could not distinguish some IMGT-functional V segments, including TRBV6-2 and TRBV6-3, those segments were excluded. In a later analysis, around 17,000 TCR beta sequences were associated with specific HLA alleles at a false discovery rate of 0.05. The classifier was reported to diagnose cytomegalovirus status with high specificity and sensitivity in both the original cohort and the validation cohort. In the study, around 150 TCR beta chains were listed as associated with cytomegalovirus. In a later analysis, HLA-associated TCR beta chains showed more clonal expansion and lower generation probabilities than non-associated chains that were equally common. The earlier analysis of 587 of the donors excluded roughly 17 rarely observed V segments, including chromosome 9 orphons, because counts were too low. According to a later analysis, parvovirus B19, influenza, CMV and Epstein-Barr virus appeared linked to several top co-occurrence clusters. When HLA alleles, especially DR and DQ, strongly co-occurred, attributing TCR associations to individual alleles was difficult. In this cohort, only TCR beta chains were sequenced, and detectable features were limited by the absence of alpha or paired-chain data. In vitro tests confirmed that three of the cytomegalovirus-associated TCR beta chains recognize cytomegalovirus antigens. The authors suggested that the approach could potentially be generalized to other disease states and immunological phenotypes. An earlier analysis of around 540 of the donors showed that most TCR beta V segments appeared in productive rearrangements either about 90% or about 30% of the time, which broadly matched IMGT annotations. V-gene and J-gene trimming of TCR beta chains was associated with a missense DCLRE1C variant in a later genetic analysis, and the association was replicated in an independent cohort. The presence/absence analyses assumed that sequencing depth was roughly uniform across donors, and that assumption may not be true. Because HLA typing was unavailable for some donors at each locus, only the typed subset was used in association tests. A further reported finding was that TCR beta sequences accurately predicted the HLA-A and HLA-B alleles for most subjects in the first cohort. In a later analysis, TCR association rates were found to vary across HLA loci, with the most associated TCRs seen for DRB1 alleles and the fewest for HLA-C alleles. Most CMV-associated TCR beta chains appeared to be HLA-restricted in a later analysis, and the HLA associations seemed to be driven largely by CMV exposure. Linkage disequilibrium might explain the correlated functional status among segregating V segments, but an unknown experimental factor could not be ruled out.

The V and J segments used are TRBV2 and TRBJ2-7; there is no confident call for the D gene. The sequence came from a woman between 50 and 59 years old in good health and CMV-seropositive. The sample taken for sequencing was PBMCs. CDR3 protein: CASRFGPGAPNEQYF. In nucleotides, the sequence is TGTGCCAGCAGATTTGGTCCCGGAGCCCCAAACGAGCAGTACTTC. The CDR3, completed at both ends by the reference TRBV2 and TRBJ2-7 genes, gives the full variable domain EPEVTQTPSHQVTQMGQEVILRCVPISNHLYFYWYRQILGQKVEFLVSFYNNEISEKSEIFDDQFSVERPDGSNFTLKIRSTKLEDSAMYFCASRFGPGAPNEQYFGPGTRLTVT.